A selection of T cell receptor beta chains follows, all from one sample in a study of shared clonotypes between healthy human individuals. Sequencing was performed with immunoSEQ multiplex PCR; in TCRdb, only in-frame clones are kept and a portion is missing. The data hold around 2,000,000 clones, with 85% to 95% observed a single time. The sample was naive CD4+ T cells sorted from blood. These receptors were obtained from a man between 18 and 35 years old in good health. Each CDR3 is given with its conserved first and last residue. The order of the fields is CDR3 protein, CDR3 DNA, V gene, J gene, clone size, D gene, CDR3 length. The D gene is left open where the match is weak. Clone size is not always given. Where it is, it says once, few, many or a class for expanded clones.

CDR3aa: CASSSRVAPNTGELFF; CDR3nt: TGTGCCAGCAGCTCCAGGGTAGCACCGAACACCGGGGAGCTGTTTTTT; v_gene: TRBV7-9; j_gene: TRBJ2-2; abundance: -; d_gene: -; len: 16
CDR3aa: CASSSWTENTEAFF; CDR3nt: TGCGCCAGCAGCTCGTGGACAGAGAACACTGAAGCTTTCTTT; v_gene: TRBV5-1; j_gene: TRBJ1-1; abundance: -; d_gene: -; len: 14
CDR3aa: CASSPKDRGPEGSPLHF; CDR3nt: TGTGCCAGCAGCCCGAAGGACAGGGGGCCGGAGGGTTCACCCCTCCACTTT; v_gene: TRBV7-4; j_gene: TRBJ1-6; abundance: once; d_gene: TRBD1; len: 17
CDR3aa: CASSPRGTGEATQYF; CDR3nt: TGTGCCAGCAGCCCACGAGGGACGGGGGAGGCGACCCAGTACTTC; v_gene: TRBV9; j_gene: TRBJ2-5; abundance: -; d_gene: -; len: 15
CDR3aa: CAWTPGQGPGELFF; CDR3nt: TGTGCCTGGACCCCGGGACAGGGCCCCGGGGAGCTGTTTTTT; v_gene: TRBV30; j_gene: TRBJ2-2; abundance: -; d_gene: TRBD1; len: 14
CDR3aa: CASSFSGASSYEQYF; CDR3nt: TGCGCCAGCAGCTTTAGCGGGGCAAGCTCCTACGAGCAGTACTTC; v_gene: TRBV5-1; j_gene: TRBJ2-7; abundance: -; d_gene: TRBD2; len: 15
CDR3aa: CASSLAITGGNTIYF; CDR3nt: TGCGCCAGCAGCTTGGCAATTACAGGTGGAAACACCATATATTTT; v_gene: TRBV5-1; j_gene: TRBJ1-3; abundance: -; d_gene: -; len: 15
CDR3aa: CAWNEGTDTQYF; CDR3nt: TGTGCCTGGAATGAAGGCACAGATACGCAGTATTTT; v_gene: TRBV30; j_gene: TRBJ2-3; abundance: -; d_gene: -; len: 12
CDR3aa: CASSLAGARVQYF; CDR3nt: TGTGCCAGCAGCCTAGCGGGGGCTAGGGTTCAGTACTTC; v_gene: TRBV27; j_gene: TRBJ2-7; abundance: -; d_gene: TRBD2; len: 13
CDR3aa: CASQLAGGRTQYF; CDR3nt: TGTGCCAGCCAACTAGCGGGGGGCCGGACCCAGTACTTC; v_gene: TRBV6-1; j_gene: TRBJ2-5; abundance: once; d_gene: TRBD2; len: 13
CDR3aa: CASSQTRLREQFF; CDR3nt: TGTGCCAGCAGCCAGACCCGATTGCGTGAGCAGTTCTTC; v_gene: TRBV11-2; j_gene: TRBJ2-1; abundance: -; d_gene: -; len: 13
CDR3aa: CASSLSVGKQYF; CDR3nt: TGTGCCAGCAGTTTATCGGTCGGTAAGCAGTACTTC; v_gene: TRBV27; j_gene: TRBJ2-7; abundance: -; d_gene: -; len: 12
CDR3aa: CASGRGDLGWNTEAFF; CDR3nt: TGTGCCAGCGGGCGAGGGGACCTGGGCTGGAACACTGAAGCTTTCTTT; v_gene: TRBV28; j_gene: TRBJ1-1; abundance: -; d_gene: -; len: 16
CDR3aa: CASSEITTLNTEAFF; CDR3nt: TGTGCCAGCAGTGAAATTACGACACTGAACACTGAAGCTTTCTTT; v_gene: TRBV6-1; j_gene: TRBJ1-1; abundance: -; d_gene: -; len: 15
CDR3aa: CASRQTETQYF; CDR3nt: TGTGCCAGTCGGCAGACAGAGACCCAGTACTTC; v_gene: TRBV2; j_gene: TRBJ2-5; abundance: -; d_gene: -; len: 11
CDR3aa: CASSLVGSPDNSPLHF; CDR3nt: TGCGCCAGCAGCTTGGTAGGCAGCCCGGATAATTCACCCCTCCACTTT; v_gene: TRBV5-1; j_gene: TRBJ1-6; abundance: -; d_gene: -; len: 16
CDR3aa: CATSSPPYQETQYF; CDR3nt: TGTGCCACATCCTCTCCTCCGTACCAAGAGACCCAGTACTTC; v_gene: TRBV2; j_gene: TRBJ2-5; abundance: -; d_gene: -; len: 14
CDR3aa: CASRVTGGTEAFF; CDR3nt: TGCGCCAGCAGAGTCACAGGGGGCACTGAAGCTTTCTTT; v_gene: TRBV5-1; j_gene: TRBJ1-1; abundance: -; d_gene: TRBD1; len: 13
CDR3aa: CASSRWAGTDTQYF; CDR3nt: TGCGCCAGCTCCCGGTGGGCCGGGACAGATACGCAGTATTTT; v_gene: TRBV5-1; j_gene: TRBJ2-3; abundance: -; d_gene: -; len: 14
CDR3aa: CASSFLGRGETQYF; CDR3nt: TGTGCCAGCAGCTTCCTGGGGCGGGGAGAGACCCAGTACTTC; v_gene: TRBV7-2; j_gene: TRBJ2-5; abundance: -; d_gene: -; len: 14
CDR3aa: CATSREAAVGETQYF; CDR3nt: TGTGCCACCAGCAGAGAGGCAGCTGTCGGAGAGACCCAGTACTTC; v_gene: TRBV15; j_gene: TRBJ2-5; abundance: -; d_gene: -; len: 15
CDR3aa: CASSAWTEGEQFF; CDR3nt: TGCGCCAGCAGCGCCTGGACTGAAGGTGAGCAGTTCTTC; v_gene: TRBV5-1; j_gene: TRBJ2-1; abundance: -; d_gene: -; len: 13
CDR3aa: CASSLTGGGTDTQYF; CDR3nt: TGTGCCAGCAGTTTGACAGGGGGCGGCACAGATACGCAGTATTTT; v_gene: TRBV6-5; j_gene: TRBJ2-3; abundance: -; d_gene: TRBD1; len: 15
CDR3aa: CASSLMGTQQETQYF; CDR3nt: TGCGCCAGCAGCTTGATGGGGACCCAACAAGAGACCCAGTACTTC; v_gene: TRBV5-1; j_gene: TRBJ2-5; abundance: -; d_gene: -; len: 15
CDR3aa: CAWREMGRGEKLFF; CDR3nt: TGTGCCTGGAGGGAAATGGGACGAGGCGAAAAACTGTTTTTT; v_gene: TRBV30; j_gene: TRBJ1-4; abundance: -; d_gene: -; len: 14
CDR3aa: CASSMSPETQYF; CDR3nt: TGTGCCAGTAGTATGTCCCCGGAGACCCAGTACTTC; v_gene: TRBV19; j_gene: TRBJ2-5; abundance: -; d_gene: -; len: 12
CDR3aa: CAISESWQTYEQYF; CDR3nt: TGTGCCATCAGTGAGTCCTGGCAGACCTACGAGCAGTACTTC; v_gene: TRBV10-3; j_gene: TRBJ2-7; abundance: -; d_gene: -; len: 14
CDR3aa: CASSLGGRYKMGKNIQYF; CDR3nt: TGTGCCAGCAGCTTGGGGGGACGTTACAAGATGGGCAAAAACATTCAGTACTTC; v_gene: TRBV5-4; j_gene: TRBJ2-4; abundance: -; d_gene: -; len: 18
CDR3aa: CASSANPKRGGTDTQYF; CDR3nt: TGTGCCAGCAGTGCGAATCCCAAGCGCGGGGGAACAGATACGCAGTATTTT; v_gene: TRBV9; j_gene: TRBJ2-3; abundance: -; d_gene: TRBD2; len: 17
CDR3aa: CASSGDGSSYEQYF; CDR3nt: TGTGCCAGCAGTGGGGACGGTAGCTCCTACGAGCAGTACTTC; v_gene: TRBV6-1; j_gene: TRBJ2-7; abundance: -; d_gene: -; len: 14
CDR3aa: CASSYSSGGEQFF; CDR3nt: TGTGCCAGCAGTTACTCCTCCGGGGGTGAGCAGTTCTTC; v_gene: TRBV6-5; j_gene: TRBJ2-1; abundance: -; d_gene: -; len: 13
CDR3aa: CASSPQETYGYTF; CDR3nt: TGCGCCAGCAGTCCACAGGAGACTTATGGCTACACCTTC; v_gene: TRBV5-1; j_gene: TRBJ1-2; abundance: -; d_gene: -; len: 13
CDR3aa: CSVAGIGSYEQYF; CDR3nt: TGCAGCGTTGCCGGGATTGGTTCCTACGAGCAGTACTTC; v_gene: TRBV29-1; j_gene: TRBJ2-7; abundance: -; d_gene: -; len: 13
CDR3aa: CASSPPVGTEAFF; CDR3nt: TGTGCCAGCTCACCACCCGTGGGAACTGAAGCTTTCTTT; v_gene: TRBV18; j_gene: TRBJ1-1; abundance: -; d_gene: -; len: 13
CDR3aa: CASSLAGHYNEQFF; CDR3nt: TGTGCCAGCAGCTTAGCGGGCCACTACAATGAGCAGTTCTTC; v_gene: TRBV7-9; j_gene: TRBJ2-1; abundance: -; d_gene: -; len: 14
CDR3aa: CASSYSDRLNTEAFF; CDR3nt: TGTGCCAGCAGTTACTCGGACAGGTTGAACACTGAAGCTTTCTTT; v_gene: TRBV6-6; j_gene: TRBJ1-1; abundance: once; d_gene: TRBD1; len: 15
CDR3aa: CASSTVNTGELFF; CDR3nt: TGTGCCAGCTCAACGGTGAACACCGGGGAGCTGTTTTTT; v_gene: TRBV18; j_gene: TRBJ2-2; abundance: few; d_gene: -; len: 13